This T cell receptor (beta chain) was sequenced in a study of shared clonotypes between healthy human individuals. Looking at the study overall: Those who served as donors were a couple of women and a few men between the ages of 18 and 49.

Each subset's genomic DNA was shared equally among a number of immunoSEQ plates. In the study's own analysis: ImmunoSEQ junction-only sequences lacked quality scores, so their filtering differed. The table came from immunoSEQ multiplex PCR; TCRdb's copy has only in-frame clones and leaves some out. V, J and clone size reflect that table, while D and trimming were determined from the DNA. Of 2 million to 2.5 million clones listed, 95% are singletons. Sample: naive CD4+ T cells sorted from blood. Subset indicated: CD45RA+ positively selected. The clonotype originates from a young man in good health.

CDR3 DNA: TGCAGCGTGACTACAGGGGGCTCGCAGTGGGAGACCCAGTACTTC. Translation gives CSVTTGGSQWETQYF. The chain joins TRBV29-1 to TRBJ2-5, with 9 bases aligning to TRBD1. This CDR3 is 15 amino acids long. Trimming took 6 bases from V and 5 from J; bases not matched to a gene: 13. Germline assignment: CDR1 SQVTM and CDR2 ANQGSEA.